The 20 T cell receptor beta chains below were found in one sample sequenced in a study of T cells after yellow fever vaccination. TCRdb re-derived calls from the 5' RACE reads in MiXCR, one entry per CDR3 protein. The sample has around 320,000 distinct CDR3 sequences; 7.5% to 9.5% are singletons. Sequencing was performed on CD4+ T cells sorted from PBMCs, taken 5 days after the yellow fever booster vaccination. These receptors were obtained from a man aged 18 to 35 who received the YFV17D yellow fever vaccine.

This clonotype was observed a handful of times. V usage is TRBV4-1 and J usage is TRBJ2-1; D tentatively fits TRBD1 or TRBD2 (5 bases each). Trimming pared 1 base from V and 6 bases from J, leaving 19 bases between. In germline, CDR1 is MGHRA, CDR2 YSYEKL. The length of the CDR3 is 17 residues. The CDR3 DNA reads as TGCGCCAGCAGCCAAGTGGTCCGGGACCCCGGCGGCAATGAGCAGTTCTTC. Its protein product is CASSQVVRDPGGNEQFF.

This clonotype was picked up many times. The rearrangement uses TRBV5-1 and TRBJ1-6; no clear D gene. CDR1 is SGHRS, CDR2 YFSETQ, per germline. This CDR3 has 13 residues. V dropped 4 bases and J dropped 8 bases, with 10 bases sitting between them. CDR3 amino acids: CASSVEGDSPLHF. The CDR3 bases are TGCGCCAGCAGCGTGGAGGGAGATTCACCCCTCCACTTT.

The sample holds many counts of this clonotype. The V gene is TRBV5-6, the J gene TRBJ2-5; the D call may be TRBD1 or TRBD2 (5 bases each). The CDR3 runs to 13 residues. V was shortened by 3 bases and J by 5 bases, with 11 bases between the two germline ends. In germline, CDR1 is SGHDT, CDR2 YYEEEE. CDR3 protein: CASSSQGGETQYF. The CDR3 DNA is TGTGCCAGCAGCTCGCAGGGCGGGGAGACCCAGTACTTC.

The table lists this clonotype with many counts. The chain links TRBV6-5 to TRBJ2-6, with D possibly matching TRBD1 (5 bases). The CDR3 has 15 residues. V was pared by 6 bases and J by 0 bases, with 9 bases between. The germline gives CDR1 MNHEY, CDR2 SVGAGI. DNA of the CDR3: TGTGCCAGCAGCACCAGGGTCTCTGGGGCCAACGTCCTGACTTTC. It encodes CASSTRVSGANVLTF.

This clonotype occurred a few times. CDR3 coding DNA: TGTGCCAGCAGCCCGAGTGGGGGACTAGCGAGAACGGAGCAGTACTTC. Encoded protein: CASSPSGGLARTEQYF. The genes are TRBV7-2 and TRBJ2-7, with 10 nucleotides matching TRBD2. Per germline, CDR1 SGHTA and CDR2 FQGNSA. The CDR3 extends over 16 amino acids. Trimming took 5 bases from V and 7 from J; bases not matched to a gene: 14.

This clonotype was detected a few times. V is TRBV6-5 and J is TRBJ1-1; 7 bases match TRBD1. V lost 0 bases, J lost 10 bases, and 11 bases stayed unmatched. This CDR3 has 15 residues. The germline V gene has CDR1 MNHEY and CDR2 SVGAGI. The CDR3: CASSYSGIGGRGAFF. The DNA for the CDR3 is TGTGCCAGCAGTTACTCTGGAATAGGGGGCCGGGGAGCTTTCTTT.

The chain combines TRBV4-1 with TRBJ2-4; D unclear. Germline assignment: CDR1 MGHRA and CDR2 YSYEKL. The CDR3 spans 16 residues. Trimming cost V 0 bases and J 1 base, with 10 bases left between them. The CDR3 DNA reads TGCGCCAGCAGCCAAGACTCTTTAGGGGCCAAAAACATTCAGTACTTC. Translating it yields CASSQDSLGAKNIQYF.

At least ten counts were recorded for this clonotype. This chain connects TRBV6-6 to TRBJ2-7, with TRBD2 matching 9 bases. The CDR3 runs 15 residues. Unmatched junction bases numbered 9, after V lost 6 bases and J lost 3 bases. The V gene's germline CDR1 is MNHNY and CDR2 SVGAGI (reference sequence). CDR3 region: CASSRSGGRYYEQYV. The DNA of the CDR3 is TGTGCCAGCAGCCGAAGCGGGGGGCGATACTACGAGCAGTACGTC.

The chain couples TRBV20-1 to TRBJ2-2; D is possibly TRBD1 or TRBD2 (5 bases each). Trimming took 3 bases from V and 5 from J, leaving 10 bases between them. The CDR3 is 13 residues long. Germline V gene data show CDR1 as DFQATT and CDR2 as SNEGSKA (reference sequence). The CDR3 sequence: CSARDWTTGELFF. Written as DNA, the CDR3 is TGCAGTGCTAGGGACTGGACAACCGGGGAGCTGTTTTTT.

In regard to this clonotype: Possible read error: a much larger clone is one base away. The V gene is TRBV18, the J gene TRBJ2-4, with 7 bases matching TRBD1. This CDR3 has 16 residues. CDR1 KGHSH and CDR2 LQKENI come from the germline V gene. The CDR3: CASLDTGDVAKNIRYF. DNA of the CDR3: TGTGCCAGCTTGGATACAGGGGACGTGGCCAAAAACATTCGGTACTTC.

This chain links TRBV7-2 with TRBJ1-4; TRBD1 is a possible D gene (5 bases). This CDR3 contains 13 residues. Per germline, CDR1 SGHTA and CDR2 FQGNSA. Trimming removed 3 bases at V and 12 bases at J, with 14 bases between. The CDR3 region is CASSLGEGRQLFF. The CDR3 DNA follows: TGTGCCAGCAGCTTGGGCGAGGGGAGGCAACTGTTTTTT.

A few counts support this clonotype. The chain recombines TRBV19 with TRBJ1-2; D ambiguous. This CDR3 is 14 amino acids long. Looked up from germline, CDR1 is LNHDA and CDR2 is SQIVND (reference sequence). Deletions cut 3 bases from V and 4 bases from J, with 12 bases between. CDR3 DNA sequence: TGTGCCAGTAGTATGGGAGCACCGTCCTATGGCTACACCTTC. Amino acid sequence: CASSMGAPSYGYTF.

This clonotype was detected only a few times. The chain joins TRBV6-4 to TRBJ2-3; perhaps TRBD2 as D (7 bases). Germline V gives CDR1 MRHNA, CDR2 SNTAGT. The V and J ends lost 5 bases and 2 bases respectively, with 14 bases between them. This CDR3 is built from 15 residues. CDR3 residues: CASSLWGGLTDTQYF. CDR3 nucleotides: TGTGCCAGCAGTCTCTGGGGGGGCCTCACAGATACGCAGTATTTT.

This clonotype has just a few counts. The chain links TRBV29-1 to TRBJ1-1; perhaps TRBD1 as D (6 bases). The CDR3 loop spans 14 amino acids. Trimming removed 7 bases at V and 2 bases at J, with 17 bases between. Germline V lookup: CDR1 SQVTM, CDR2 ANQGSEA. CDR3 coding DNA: TGCAGCGCAGTCCCGGACAGCAGTAACACTGAAGCTTTCTTT. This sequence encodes CSAVPDSSNTEAFF.

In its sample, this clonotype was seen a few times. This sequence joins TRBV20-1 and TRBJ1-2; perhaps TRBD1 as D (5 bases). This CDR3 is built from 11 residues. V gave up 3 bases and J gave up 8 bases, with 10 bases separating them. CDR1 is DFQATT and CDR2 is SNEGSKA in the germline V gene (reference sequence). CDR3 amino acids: CSASGGDGYTF. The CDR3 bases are TGCAGTGCTAGTGGGGGGGACGGCTACACCTTC.

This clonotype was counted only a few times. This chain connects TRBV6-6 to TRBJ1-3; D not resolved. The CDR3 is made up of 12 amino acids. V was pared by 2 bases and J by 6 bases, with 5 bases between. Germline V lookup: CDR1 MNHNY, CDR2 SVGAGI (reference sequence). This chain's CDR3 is CASSYNLNTIYF. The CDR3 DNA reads TGTGCCAGCAGTTACAATCTAAACACCATATATTTT.

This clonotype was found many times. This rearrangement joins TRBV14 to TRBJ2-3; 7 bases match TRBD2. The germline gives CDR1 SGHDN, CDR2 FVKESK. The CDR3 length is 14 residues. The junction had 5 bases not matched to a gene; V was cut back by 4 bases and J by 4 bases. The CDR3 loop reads CASSRVAGPDTQYF. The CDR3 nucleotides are TGTGCCAGCAGCCGAGTAGCGGGCCCAGATACGCAGTATTTT.

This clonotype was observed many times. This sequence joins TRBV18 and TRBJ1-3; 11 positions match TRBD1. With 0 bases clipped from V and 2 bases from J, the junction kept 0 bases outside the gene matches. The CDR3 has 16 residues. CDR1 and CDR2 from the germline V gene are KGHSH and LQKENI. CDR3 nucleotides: TGTGCCAGCTCACCACCGGGACAGGGGGCTGGAAACACCATATATTTT. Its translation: CASSPPGQGAGNTIYF.

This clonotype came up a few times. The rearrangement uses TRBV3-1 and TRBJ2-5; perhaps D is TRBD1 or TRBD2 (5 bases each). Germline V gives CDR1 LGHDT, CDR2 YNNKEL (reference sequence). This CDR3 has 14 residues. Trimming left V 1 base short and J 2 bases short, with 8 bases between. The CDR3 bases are TGTGCCAGCAGCCAAGTGGGGGAGCAAGAGACCCAGTACTTC. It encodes CASSQVGEQETQYF.

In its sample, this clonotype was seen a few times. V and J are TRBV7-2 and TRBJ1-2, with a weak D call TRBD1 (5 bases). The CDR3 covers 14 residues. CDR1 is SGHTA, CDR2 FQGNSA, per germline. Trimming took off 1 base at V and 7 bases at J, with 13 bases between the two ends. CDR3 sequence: CASSLDQGRTGYTF. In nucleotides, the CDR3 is TGTGCCAGCAGCTTAGACCAGGGTCGAACTGGCTACACCTTC.